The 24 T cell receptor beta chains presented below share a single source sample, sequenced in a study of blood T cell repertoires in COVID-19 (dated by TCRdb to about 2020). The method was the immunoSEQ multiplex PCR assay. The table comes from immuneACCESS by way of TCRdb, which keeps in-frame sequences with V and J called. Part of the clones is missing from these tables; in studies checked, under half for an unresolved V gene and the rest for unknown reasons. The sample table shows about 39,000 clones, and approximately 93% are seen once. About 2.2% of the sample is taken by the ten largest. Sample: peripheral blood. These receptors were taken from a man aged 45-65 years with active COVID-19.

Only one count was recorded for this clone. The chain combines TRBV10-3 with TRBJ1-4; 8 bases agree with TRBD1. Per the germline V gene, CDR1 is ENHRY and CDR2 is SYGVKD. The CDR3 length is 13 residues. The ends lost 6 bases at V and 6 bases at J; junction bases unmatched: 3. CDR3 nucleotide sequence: TGTGCCATCAGGACAGGGGAAGATGAAAAACTGTTTTTT. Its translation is CAIRTGEDEKLFF.

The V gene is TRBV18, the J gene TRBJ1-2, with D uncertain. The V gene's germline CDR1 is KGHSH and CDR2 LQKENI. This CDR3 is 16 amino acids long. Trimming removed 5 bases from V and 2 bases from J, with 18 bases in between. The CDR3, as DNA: TGTGCCAGCTCATACGACTCATCTCCCATAAACTATGGCTACACCTTC. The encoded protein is CASSYDSSPINYGYTF.

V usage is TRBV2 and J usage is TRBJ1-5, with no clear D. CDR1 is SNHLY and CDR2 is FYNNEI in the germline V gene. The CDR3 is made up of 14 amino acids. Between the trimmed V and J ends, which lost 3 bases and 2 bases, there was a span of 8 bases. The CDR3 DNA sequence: TGTGCCAGCAGTGACAGGAGGGGCAATCAGCCCCAGCATTTT. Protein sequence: CASSDRRGNQPQHF.

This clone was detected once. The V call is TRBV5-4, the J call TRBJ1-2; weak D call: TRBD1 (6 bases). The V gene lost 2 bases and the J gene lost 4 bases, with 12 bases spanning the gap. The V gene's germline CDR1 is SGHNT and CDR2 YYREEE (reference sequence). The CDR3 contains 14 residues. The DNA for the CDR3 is TGTGCCAGCAGCTTCCGGACAGAAGCCTATGGCTACACCTTC. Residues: CASSFRTEAYGYTF.

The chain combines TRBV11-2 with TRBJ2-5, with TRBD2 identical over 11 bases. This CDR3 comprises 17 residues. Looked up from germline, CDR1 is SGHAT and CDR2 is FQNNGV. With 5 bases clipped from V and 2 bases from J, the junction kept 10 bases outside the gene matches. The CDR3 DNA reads TGTGCCAGCAGCCCCCCGGGTTTAGCGGGGGGGCAAGAGACCCAGTACTTC. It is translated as CASSPPGLAGGQETQYF.

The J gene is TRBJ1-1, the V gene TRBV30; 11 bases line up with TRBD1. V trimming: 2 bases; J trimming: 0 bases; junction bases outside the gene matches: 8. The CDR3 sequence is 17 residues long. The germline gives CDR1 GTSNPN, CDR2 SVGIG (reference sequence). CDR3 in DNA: TGTGCCTGGAGTCCGCAGCGGGACAGGGGGTTGAACACTGAAGCTTTCTTT. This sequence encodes CAWSPQRDRGLNTEAFF.

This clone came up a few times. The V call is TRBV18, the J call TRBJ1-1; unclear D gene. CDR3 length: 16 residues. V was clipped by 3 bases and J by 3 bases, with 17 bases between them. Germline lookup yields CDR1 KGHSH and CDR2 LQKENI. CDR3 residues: CASSPGGRVIHTEAFF. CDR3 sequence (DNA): TGTGCCAGCTCACCGGGTGGGAGGGTAATCCACACTGAAGCTTTCTTT. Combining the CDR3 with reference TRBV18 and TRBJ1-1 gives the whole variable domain NAGVMQNPRHLVRRRGQEARLRCSPMKGHSHVYWYRQLPEEGLKFMVYLQKENIIDESGMPKERFSAEFPKEGPSILRIQQVVRGDSAAYFCASSPGGRVIHTEAFFGQGTRLTVV.

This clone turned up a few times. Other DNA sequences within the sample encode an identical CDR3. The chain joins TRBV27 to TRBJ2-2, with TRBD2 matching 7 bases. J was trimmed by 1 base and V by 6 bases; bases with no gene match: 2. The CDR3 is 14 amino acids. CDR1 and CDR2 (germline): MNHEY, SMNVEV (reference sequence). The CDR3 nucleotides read TGTGCCAGCAGGGGGGGGAGGAACACCGGGGAGCTGTTTTTT. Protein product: CASRGGRNTGELFF.

The CDR3 is CASSPWERTYNEQFF. The CDR3 DNA sequence: TGTGCCAGCAGTCCCTGGGAGCGGACCTACAATGAGCAGTTCTTC. The chain links TRBV7-2 to TRBJ2-1; the D gene is possibly TRBD2 (5 bases). The CDR3 spans 15 residues. The V gene's germline CDR1 is SGHTA and CDR2 FQGNSA. V shed 6 bases and J shed 2 bases, with 14 bases lying between them. Full variable domain (rest looked up from reference TRBV7-2 and TRBJ2-1): GAGVSQSPSNKVTEKGKDVELRCDPISGHTALYWYRQSLGQGLEFLIYFQGNSAPDKSGLPSDRFSAERTGGSVSTLTIQRTQQEDSAVYLCASSPWERTYNEQFFGPGTRLTVL.

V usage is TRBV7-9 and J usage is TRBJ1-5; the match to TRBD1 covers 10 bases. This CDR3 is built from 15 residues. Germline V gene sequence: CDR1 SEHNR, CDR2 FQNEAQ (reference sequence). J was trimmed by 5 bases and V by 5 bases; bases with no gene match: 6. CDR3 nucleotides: TGTGCCAGCAGCCTAGGGACAGGGGTCTATCAGCCCCAGCATTTT. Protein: CASSLGTGVYQPQHF.

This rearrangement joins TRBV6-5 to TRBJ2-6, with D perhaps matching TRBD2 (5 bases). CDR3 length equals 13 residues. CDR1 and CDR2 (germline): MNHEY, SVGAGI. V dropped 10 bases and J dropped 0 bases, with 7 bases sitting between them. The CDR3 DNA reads TGTGCCATCCGGGACTCTGGGGCCAACGTCCTGACTTTC. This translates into CAIRDSGANVLTF.

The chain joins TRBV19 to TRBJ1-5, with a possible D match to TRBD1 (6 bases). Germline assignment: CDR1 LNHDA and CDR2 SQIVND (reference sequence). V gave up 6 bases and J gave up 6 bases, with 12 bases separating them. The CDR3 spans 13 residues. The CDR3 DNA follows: TGTGCCAGTAGGGCAGGGGCCTTTCAGCCCCAGCATTTT. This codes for CASRAGAFQPQHF.

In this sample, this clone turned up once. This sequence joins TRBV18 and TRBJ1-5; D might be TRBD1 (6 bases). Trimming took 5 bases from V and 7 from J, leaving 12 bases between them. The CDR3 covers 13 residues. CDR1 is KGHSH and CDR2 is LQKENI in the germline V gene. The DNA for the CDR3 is TGTGCCAGCTCAGAAGTACAGGGCCAGCCCCAGCATTTT. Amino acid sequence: CASSEVQGQPQHF.

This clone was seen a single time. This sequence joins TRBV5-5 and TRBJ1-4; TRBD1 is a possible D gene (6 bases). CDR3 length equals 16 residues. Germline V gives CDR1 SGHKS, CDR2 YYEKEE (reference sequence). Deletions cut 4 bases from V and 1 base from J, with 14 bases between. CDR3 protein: CASSHSGVGTNEKLFF. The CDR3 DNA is TGTGCCAGCAGCCATTCAGGGGTTGGAACTAATGAAAAACTGTTTTTT.

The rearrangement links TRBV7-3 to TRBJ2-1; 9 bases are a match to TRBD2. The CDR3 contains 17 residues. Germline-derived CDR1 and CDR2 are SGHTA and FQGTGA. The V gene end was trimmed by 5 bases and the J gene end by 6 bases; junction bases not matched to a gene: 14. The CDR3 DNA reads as TGTGCCAGCAGCGCGGAGCCGATAGCGGGAGTGGGCAATGAGCAGTTCTTC. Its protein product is CASSAEPIAGVGNEQFF.

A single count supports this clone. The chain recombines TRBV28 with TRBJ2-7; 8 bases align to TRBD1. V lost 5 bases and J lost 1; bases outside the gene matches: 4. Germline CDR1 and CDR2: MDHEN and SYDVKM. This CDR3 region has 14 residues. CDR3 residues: CASSRQGNSYEQYF. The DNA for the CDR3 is TGTGCCAGCAGTCGACAGGGGAATTCCTACGAGCAGTACTTC. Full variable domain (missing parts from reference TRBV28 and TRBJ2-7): DVKVTQSSRYLVKRTGEKVFLECVQDMDHENMFWYRQDPGLGLRLIYFSYDVKMKEKGDIPEGYSVSREKKERFSLILESASTNQTSMYLCASSRQGNSYEQYFGPGTRLTVT.

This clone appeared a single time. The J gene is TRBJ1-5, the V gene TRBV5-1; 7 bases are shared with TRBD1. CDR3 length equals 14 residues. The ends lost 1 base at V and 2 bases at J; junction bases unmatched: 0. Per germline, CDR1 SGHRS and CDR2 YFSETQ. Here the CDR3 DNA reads TGCGCCAGCAGCTTGCAGGGGGGCAATCAGCCCCAGCATTTT. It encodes CASSLQGGNQPQHF.

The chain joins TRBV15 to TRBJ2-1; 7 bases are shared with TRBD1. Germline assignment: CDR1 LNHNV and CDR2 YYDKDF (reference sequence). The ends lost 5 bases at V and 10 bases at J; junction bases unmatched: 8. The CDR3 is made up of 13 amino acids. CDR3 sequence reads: CATSPTRGGEQFF. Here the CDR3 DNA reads TGTGCCACCAGCCCGACGCGAGGGGGCGAGCAGTTCTTC.

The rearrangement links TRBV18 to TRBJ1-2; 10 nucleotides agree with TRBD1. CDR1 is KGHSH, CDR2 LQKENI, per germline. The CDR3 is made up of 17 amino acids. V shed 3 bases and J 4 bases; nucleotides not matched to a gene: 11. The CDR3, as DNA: TGTGCCAGCTCACCGCCGGAGGCTGGGACAGGGGTCTATGGCTACACCTTC. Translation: CASSPPEAGTGVYGYTF.

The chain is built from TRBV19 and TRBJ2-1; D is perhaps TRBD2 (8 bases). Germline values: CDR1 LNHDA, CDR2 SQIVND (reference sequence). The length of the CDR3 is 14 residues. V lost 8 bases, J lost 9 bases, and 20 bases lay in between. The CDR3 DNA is TGTGCCAGTCGACGGGGGACAGCGGGGGCTGAGCAGTTCTTC. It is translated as CASRRGTAGAEQFF. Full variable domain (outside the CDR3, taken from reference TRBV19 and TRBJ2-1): DGGITQSPKYLFRKEGQNVTLSCEQNLNHDAMYWYRQDPGQGLRLIYYSQIVNDFQKGDIAEGYSVSREKKESFPLTVTSAQKNPTAFYLCASRRGTAGAEQFFGPGTRLTVL.

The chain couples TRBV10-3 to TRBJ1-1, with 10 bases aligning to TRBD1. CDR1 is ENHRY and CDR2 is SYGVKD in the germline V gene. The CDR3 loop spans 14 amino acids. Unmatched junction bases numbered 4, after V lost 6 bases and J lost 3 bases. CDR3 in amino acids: CAISSGTGDTEAFF. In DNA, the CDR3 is TGTGCCATCAGCTCCGGGACAGGGGACACTGAAGCTTTCTTT.

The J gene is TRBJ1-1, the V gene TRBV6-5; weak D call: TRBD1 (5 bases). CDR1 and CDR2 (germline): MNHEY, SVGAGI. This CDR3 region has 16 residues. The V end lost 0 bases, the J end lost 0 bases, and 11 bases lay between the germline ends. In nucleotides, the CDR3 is TGTGCCAGCAGTTACTCATCAGGGTTGGTGAACACTGAAGCTTTCTTT. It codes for CASSYSSGLVNTEAFF.

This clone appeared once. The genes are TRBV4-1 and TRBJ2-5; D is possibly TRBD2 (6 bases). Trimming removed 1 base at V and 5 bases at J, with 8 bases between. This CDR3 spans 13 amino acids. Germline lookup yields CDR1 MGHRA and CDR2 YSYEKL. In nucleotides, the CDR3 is TGCGCCAGCAGCCAAGTGGGGGGTGAGACCCAGTACTTC. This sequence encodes CASSQVGGETQYF.

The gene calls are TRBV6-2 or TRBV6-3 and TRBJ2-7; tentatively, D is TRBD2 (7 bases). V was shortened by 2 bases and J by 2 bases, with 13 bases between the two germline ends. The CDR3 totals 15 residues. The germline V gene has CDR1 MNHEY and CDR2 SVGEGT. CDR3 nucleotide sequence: TGTGCCAGCAGTTACAGTCCGGGGGGCCCCTACGAGCAGTACTTC. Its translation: CASSYSPGGPYEQYF.